This T cell receptor (beta chain) was recovered during a study of blood T cell repertoires in COVID-19. Study-wide background: COVID-19 samples, acute and convalescent, were from the United States, Italy and Spain. PBMCs, B-cell-depleted T cells, or T cells were the source of the cDNA or gDNA that made up the material.

Germline CDR1 is KGHSH and CDR2 is LQKENI. V was pared by 5 bases and J by 7 bases, with 14 bases between. The CDR3 spans 14 residues. Produced via immunoSEQ multiplex PCR; TCRdb's table is partial and in-frame only. The table lists approximately 100,000 clones, roughly 76% of them singletons. The chain recombines TRBV18 with TRBJ1-4; D perhaps matches TRBD1 (6 bases). What was sequenced was peripheral blood. The sequence was collected from a human donor in a cohort sampled during active COVID-19. CDR3 residues: CASSSGQGGEKLFF. In DNA, the CDR3 is TGTGCCAGCTCATCGGGACAAGGTGGTGAAAAACTGTTTTTT.